This TCR beta chain came from a study of T-cell reconstitution after alpha-beta-depleted transplantation in children. The study, taken as a whole, reports: As was reported, about two months after transplant, alpha-beta T cells came from several hundred expanded graft clones. T-cell counts and diversity were attributed mostly to newly produced T cells one year after transplant.

Unique molecular identifiers were incorporated into the prepared TCRbeta library. A single record per CDR3 protein comes from TCRdb applying MiXCR to the PCR reads. The profile shows some 350,000 distinct CDR3 sequences, 16% of them singletons. Of note for this clonotype: No antigen is known for it.

V was clipped by 7 bases and J by 7 bases; unmatched bases: 3. Germline V lookup: CDR1 MDHEN, CDR2 SYDVKM. This CDR3 is 13 amino acids long. The clonotype originates from a male patient aged 2 to 10 who had a stem cell transplant for acute lymphoblastic leukemia, so the T cells may come from the graft donor. The genes are TRBV28 and TRBJ2-1, with 11 positions matching TRBD2. This specimen consisted of PBMCs, mostly from graft donor cells, obtained 360 days after TCRalphabeta/CD19-depleted stem cell transplant. The CDR3 sequence is CASILAGENEQFF. The DNA of the CDR3 is TGTGCCAGCATACTAGCGGGAGAAAATGAGCAGTTCTTC.